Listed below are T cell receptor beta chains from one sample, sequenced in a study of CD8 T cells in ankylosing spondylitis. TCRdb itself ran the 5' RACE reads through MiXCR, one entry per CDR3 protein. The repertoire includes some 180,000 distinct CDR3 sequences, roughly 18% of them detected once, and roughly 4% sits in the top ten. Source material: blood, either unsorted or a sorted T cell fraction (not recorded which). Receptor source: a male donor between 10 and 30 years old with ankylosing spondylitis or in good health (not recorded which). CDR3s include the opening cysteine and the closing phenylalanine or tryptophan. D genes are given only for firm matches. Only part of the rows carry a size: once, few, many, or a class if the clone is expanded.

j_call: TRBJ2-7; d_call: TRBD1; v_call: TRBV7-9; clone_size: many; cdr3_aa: CASSPGTGIYEQYF; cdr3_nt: TGTGCCAGCAGCCCCGGGACAGGAATCTACGAGCAGTACTTC
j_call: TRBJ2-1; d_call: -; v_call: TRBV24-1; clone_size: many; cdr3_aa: CATSGLAPNNEQFF; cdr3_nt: TGTGCCACCAGTGGGCTAGCGCCGAACAATGAGCAGTTCTTC
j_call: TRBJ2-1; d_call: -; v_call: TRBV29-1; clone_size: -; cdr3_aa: CSVGPQTNEQFF; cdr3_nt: TGCAGCGTTGGGCCTCAAACCAATGAGCAGTTCTTC
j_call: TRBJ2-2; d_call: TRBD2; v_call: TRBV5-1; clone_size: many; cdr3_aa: CASSRLSGGNTGELFF; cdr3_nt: TGCGCCAGCAGCCGACTAAGCGGGGGTAACACCGGGGAGCTGTTTTTT
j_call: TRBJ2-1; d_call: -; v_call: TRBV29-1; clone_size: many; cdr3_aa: CSVGGLLSYNEQFF; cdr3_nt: TGCAGCGTGGGTGGACTCCTCTCCTACAATGAGCAGTTCTTC
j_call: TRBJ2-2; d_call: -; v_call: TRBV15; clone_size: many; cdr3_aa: CATSSLGTNTGELFF; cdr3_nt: TGTGCCACCAGCAGCCTGGGAACGAACACCGGGGAGCTGTTTTTT
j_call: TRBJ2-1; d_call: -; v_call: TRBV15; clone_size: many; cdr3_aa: CATSRSSYNEQFF; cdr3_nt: TGTGCCACCAGCAGATCCAGCTACAATGAGCAGTTCTTC
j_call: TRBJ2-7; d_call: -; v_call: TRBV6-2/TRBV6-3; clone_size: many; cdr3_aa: CASYHRGSSYEQYF; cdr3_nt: TGTGCCAGCTACCACCGGGGGTCGTCCTACGAGCAGTACTTC
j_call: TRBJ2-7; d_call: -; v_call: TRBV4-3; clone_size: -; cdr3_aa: CASSQDLATKQYF; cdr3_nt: TGCGCCAGCAGCCAAGACCTGGCTACGAAGCAGTACTTC
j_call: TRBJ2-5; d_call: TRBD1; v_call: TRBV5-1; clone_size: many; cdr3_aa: CASSLETGGLETQYF; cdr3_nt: TGCGCCAGCAGCTTGGAAACAGGGGGCTTGGAGACCCAGTACTTC
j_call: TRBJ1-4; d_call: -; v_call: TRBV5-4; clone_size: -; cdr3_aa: CASSLVGEPGEKLFF; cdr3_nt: TGTGCCAGCAGCTTGGTAGGGGAGCCCGGTGAAAAACTGTTTTTT
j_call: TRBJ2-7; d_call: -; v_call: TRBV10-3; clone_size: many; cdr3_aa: CAIGDQGLEQYF; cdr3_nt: TGTGCCATCGGAGATCAGGGTCTCGAGCAGTACTTC
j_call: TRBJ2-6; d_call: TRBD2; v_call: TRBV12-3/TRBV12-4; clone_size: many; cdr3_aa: CASSSIAGGRSGANVLTF; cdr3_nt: TGTGCCAGCAGTAGTATAGCGGGAGGCCGGAGTGGGGCCAACGTCCTGACTTTC
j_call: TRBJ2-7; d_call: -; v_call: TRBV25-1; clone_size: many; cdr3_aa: CASSNYIGGYEQYF; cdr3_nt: TGTGCCAGCAGTAACTACATAGGAGGCTACGAGCAGTACTTC
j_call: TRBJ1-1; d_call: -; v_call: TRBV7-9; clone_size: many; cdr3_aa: CASSLGGADNTEAFF; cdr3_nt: TGTGCCAGCAGCTTAGGGGGCGCAGACAACACTGAAGCTTTCTTT
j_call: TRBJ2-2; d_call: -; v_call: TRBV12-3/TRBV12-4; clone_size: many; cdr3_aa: CASSFSSQVPGELFF; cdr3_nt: TGTGCCAGCAGTTTTTCCAGCCAGGTCCCCGGGGAGCTGTTTTTT
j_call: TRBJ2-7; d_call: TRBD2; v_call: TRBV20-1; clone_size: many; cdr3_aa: CSADHREGGMEQYF; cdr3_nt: TGCAGTGCGGACCATCGGGAGGGAGGAATGGAGCAGTACTTC
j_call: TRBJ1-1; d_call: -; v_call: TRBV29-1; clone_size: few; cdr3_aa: CSVRRTVQDTEAFF; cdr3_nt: TGCAGCGTCCGCCGGACAGTTCAGGACACTGAAGCTTTCTTT
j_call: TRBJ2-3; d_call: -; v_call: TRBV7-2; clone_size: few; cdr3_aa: CASSWLASSTDTQYF; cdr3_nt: TGTGCCAGCAGCTGGCTCGCTAGTTCCACAGATACGCAGTATTTT
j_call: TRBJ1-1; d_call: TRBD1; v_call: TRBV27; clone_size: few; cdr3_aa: CASSLGSTGTVEAFF; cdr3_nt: TGTGCCAGCAGTTTAGGATCGACGGGGACAGTGGAAGCTTTCTTT
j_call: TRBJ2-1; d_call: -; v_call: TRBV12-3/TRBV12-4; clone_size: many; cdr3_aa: CASSLVQGWYNEQFF; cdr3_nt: TGTGCCAGCAGTTTGGTCCAGGGTTGGTACAATGAGCAGTTCTTC
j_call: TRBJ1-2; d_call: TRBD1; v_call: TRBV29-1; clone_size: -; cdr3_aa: CSVEGQGTGYGYTF; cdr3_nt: TGCAGCGTTGAGGGACAGGGGACCGGCTATGGCTACACCTTC
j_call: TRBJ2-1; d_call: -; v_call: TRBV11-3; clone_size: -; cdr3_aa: CASSHLENEQFF; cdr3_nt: TGTGCCAGCAGCCACCTGGAAAATGAGCAGTTCTTC
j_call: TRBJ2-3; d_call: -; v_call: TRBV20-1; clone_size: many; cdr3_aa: CSARGRADTQYF; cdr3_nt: TGCAGTGCTAGGGGCCGGGCAGATACGCAGTATTTT
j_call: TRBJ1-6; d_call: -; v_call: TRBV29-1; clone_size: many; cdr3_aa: CSVEERRRNSPLHF; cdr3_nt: TGCAGCGTTGAAGAAAGACGGCGAAATTCACCCCTCCACTTT
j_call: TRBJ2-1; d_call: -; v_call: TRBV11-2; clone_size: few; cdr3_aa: CASRKLRTDRPEVYNEQFF; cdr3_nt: TGTGCCAGCAGAAAATTAAGGACAGATAGGCCCGAAGTCTACAATGAGCAGTTCTTC
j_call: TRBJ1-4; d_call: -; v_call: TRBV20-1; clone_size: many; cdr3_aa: CSAISTGDEKLFF; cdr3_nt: TGCAGTGCTATCTCTACAGGAGATGAAAAACTGTTTTTT